The 20 T cell receptor beta chains in this list originate from one sample, sequenced in a study of OX40 agonist ivuxolimab in advanced cancers. Using immunoSEQ multiplex PCR, the repertoire was profiled, and TCRdb retains in-frame clones only, with some absent. The table includes roughly 100,000 clones, 80% to 95% detected once. Material: CD4+ or CD8+ T cells sorted from blood, obtained in a trial of the OX40 agonist ivuxolimab. These receptors all come from an adult with an advanced solid tumor such as melanoma, head and neck, liver or kidney cancer.

The J gene is TRBJ2-5, the V gene TRBV5-1, with D possibly TRBD2 on 5 matching bases. CDR1 is SGHRS, CDR2 YFSETQ, per germline. The V end was cut by 0 bases, the J end by 2 bases, with 11 bases between. The CDR3 is 15 amino acids. CDR3 amino acids: CASSLEPGKQETQYF. The CDR3 DNA is TGCGCCAGCAGCTTGGAACCCGGGAAACAAGAGACCCAGTACTTC.

The chain carries TRBV5-1 and TRBJ2-3; D gene unclear. The CDR3 has 15 residues. The germline CDR1 and CDR2 sequences are SGHRS and YFSETQ. Trimming took off 0 bases at V and 0 bases at J, with 8 bases between the two ends. CDR3 sequence (DNA): TGCGCCAGCAGCTTGGTCCCGGAAAGCACAGATACGCAGTATTTT. Translation: CASSLVPESTDTQYF.

This clone has only one observation. This sequence joins TRBV11-2 and TRBJ1-1, with TRBD1 identical over 7 bases. The CDR3 loop spans 14 amino acids. The J segment lost 0 bases and the V segment lost 5 bases, leaving 3 bases of the junction unmatched. The germline gives CDR1 SGHAT, CDR2 FQNNGV. This CDR3 is CASSPGQVNTEAFF. CDR3 DNA: TGTGCCAGCAGCCCCGGACAGGTGAACACTGAAGCTTTCTTT.

This CDR3 reads CASSLGPPNEQFF. CDR3 DNA sequence: TGTGCCAGCAGCCTAGGACCCCCAAATGAGCAGTTCTTC. The V call is TRBV9, the J call TRBJ2-1; no reliable D call. The CDR3 loop spans 13 amino acids. Germline V gene data show CDR1 as SGDLS and CDR2 as YYNGEE. V lost 4 bases, J lost 7 bases, and 12 bases lay in between. The whole variable domain, remainder taken from reference TRBV9 and TRBJ2-1, is DSGVTQTPKHLITATGQRVTLRCSPRSGDLSVYWYQQSLDQGLQFLIQYYNGEERAKGNILERFSAQQFPDLHSELNLSSLELGDSALYFCASSLGPPNEQFFGPGTRLTVL.

The chain uses TRBV10-3 and TRBJ2-7; 8 nucleotides align to TRBD1. V lost 6 bases and J lost 5; bases outside the gene matches: 15. Germline CDR1 ENHRY, CDR2 SYGVKD. This CDR3 comprises 16 residues. CDR3 coding DNA: TGTGCCATCAGCAGATCACCGGGACAGGCGCCCAACGAGCAGTACTTC. It translates to CAISRSPGQAPNEQYF.

The J gene is TRBJ2-7, the V gene TRBV28; the match to TRBD1 covers 9 bases. The germline V gene has CDR1 MDHEN and CDR2 SYDVKM. The junction had 8 bases not matched to a gene; V was cut back by 6 bases and J by 2 bases. The CDR3 consists of 15 residues. CDR3 amino acids: CASSLGTGPPYEQYF. The CDR3 DNA is TGTGCCAGCAGCCTAGGGACAGGGCCTCCCTACGAGCAGTACTTC.

The chain carries TRBV5-4 and TRBJ2-5; a weak D match, TRBD2 (6 bases). From germline, CDR1 is SGHNT and CDR2 YYREEE (reference sequence). This CDR3 contains 14 residues. V was pared by 0 bases and J by 5 bases, with 11 bases between. CDR3 sequence reads: CASSLAGTGETQYF. The DNA of the CDR3 is TGTGCCAGCAGCTTGGCTGGGACTGGGGAGACCCAGTACTTC.

In this sample, this clone turned up a few times. In nucleotides, the CDR3 is TGTGCCAGCAGCCAAGGACAGGGGATTTACACGGGGGATGAGCAGTTCTTC. It translates to CASSQGQGIYTGDEQFF. The genes are TRBV4-2 and TRBJ2-1; 8 bases fit TRBD1. The J segment lost 8 bases and the V segment lost 1 base, leaving 13 bases of the junction unmatched. Germline values: CDR1 LGHNA, CDR2 YNFKEQ. This CDR3 spans 17 amino acids.

In this sample, this clone turned up once. In DNA, the CDR3 is TGTGCCAGCAGCGCGGACAGGGGAAGGCCTGGGGCCAACGTCCTGACTTTC. Amino acids: CASSADRGRPGANVLTF. This rearrangement joins TRBV9 to TRBJ2-6; 9 bases line up with TRBD1. In germline, CDR1 is SGDLS, CDR2 YYNGEE. This CDR3 contains 17 residues. Trimming cost V 3 bases and J 2 bases; bases outside gene matches: 6.

The chain employs TRBV27 and TRBJ2-3; D possibly uses TRBD1 or TRBD2 (5 bases each). V was clipped by 4 bases and J by 2 bases, with 7 bases between them. CDR1 is MNHEY, CDR2 SMNVEV, per germline (reference sequence). The CDR3 is 13 amino acids. The CDR3, as DNA: TGTGCCAGCAGTTGGGACCCCACAGATACGCAGTATTTT. It codes for CASSWDPTDTQYF.

Written as DNA, the CDR3 is TGTGCCAGCAGCCCCGGACTAGCGGGAGTATCGGATACGCAGTATTTT. The encoded protein is CASSPGLAGVSDTQYF. The chain recombines TRBV7-3 with TRBJ2-3; 13 bases match TRBD2. Trimming removed 5 bases from V and 6 bases from J; junction bases left unmatched: 8. Germline CDR1 SGHTA, CDR2 FQGTGA. The CDR3 runs to 16 residues. Full variable domain (rest looked up from reference TRBV7-3 and TRBJ2-3): GAGVSQTPSNKVTEKGKYVELRCDPISGHTALYWYRQSLGQGPEFLIYFQGTGAADDSGLPNDRFFAVRPEGSVSTLKIQRTERGDSAVYLCASSPGLAGVSDTQYFGPGTRLTVL.

V and J are TRBV11-3 and TRBJ1-1; D ambiguous. V gave up 5 bases and J gave up 4 bases, with 17 bases separating them. This CDR3 is built from 15 residues. Germline assignment: CDR1 SGHNT and CDR2 YENEEA. The DNA for the CDR3 is TGTGCCAGCAGCATATTAAACGCCGGGGTCACTGAAGCTTTCTTT. Its translation is CASSILNAGVTEAFF.

J is TRBJ2-1 and V is TRBV27; maybe TRBD2 (5 bases). The CDR3 is 13 residues long. With 3 bases removed from V and 7 bases from J, the gap between germline ends came to 10 bases. The germline V gene encodes CDR1 MNHEY and CDR2 SMNVEV (reference sequence). CDR3 amino acids: CASSLRRRNEQFF. CDR3 nucleotide sequence: TGTGCCAGCAGTTTGCGGCGGAGGAATGAGCAGTTCTTC.

This rearrangement joins TRBV6-4 to TRBJ2-3, with 10 bases aligning to TRBD1. The CDR3 is 17 amino acids. After removal of 2 bases from V and 5 bases from J, the junction contained 10 bases not matched to a gene. CDR1 and CDR2 (germline): MRHNA, SNTAGT. CDR3 residues: CASSDGFDRGQGDTQYF. The CDR3 bases are TGTGCCAGCAGTGACGGTTTCGACAGGGGGCAGGGAGATACGCAGTATTTT.

V usage is TRBV6-6 and J usage is TRBJ2-3; maybe TRBD2 (5 bases). Trimming removed 2 bases from V and 6 bases from J, with 6 bases in between. CDR1 is MNHNY, CDR2 SVGAGI, per germline (reference sequence). The CDR3 is 12 residues long. The CDR3 DNA is TGTGCCAGCAGTTACACGGGGGATACGCAGTATTTT. Its protein product is CASSYTGDTQYF.

The chain recombines TRBV4-3 with TRBJ1-2, with 9 bases identical to TRBD1. V shed 3 bases and J 3 bases; nucleotides not matched to a gene: 5. The CDR3 length is 15 residues. Germline V lookup: CDR1 LGHNA, CDR2 YSLEER. This CDR3 reads CASSHDRGSDYGYTF. The CDR3 nucleotides are TGCGCCAGCAGCCACGACAGGGGGTCCGACTATGGCTACACCTTC.

The chain uses TRBV5-1 and TRBJ1-1; D not certain. Trimming cost V 0 bases and J 0 bases, with 9 bases left between them. From germline, CDR1 is SGHRS and CDR2 YFSETQ. This CDR3 comprises 15 residues. This CDR3 is CASSLDVGMNTEAFF. CDR3 nucleotide sequence: TGCGCCAGCAGCTTGGATGTCGGTATGAACACTGAAGCTTTCTTT. The full variable domain, its missing parts supplied by reference TRBV5-1 and TRBJ1-1, is KAGVTQTPRYLIKTRGQQVTLSCSPISGHRSVSWYQQTPGQGLQFLFEYFSETQRNKGNFPGRFSGRQFSNSRSEMNVSTLELGDSALYLCASSLDVGMNTEAFFGQGTRLTVV.

The chain carries TRBV9 and TRBJ2-3, with D possibly TRBD1 on 7 matching bases. This CDR3 region has 16 residues. V was trimmed by 0 bases and J by 7 bases, leaving 18 bases between them. Germline V gives CDR1 SGDLS, CDR2 YYNGEE. CDR3 nucleotide sequence: TGTGCCAGCAGCGTAGAGGTAGGAGGGGGCAGGAATACGCAGTATTTT. Protein product: CASSVEVGGGRNTQYF.

V and J are TRBV4-3 and TRBJ2-7; the D gene is possibly TRBD2 (6 bases). CDR1 is LGHNA and CDR2 is YSLEER in the germline V gene. The V end lost 0 bases, the J end lost 2 bases, and 11 bases lay between the germline ends. CDR3 length: 15 amino acids. CDR3 amino acids: CASSQEWTTTYEQYF. The CDR3 bases are TGCGCCAGCAGCCAAGAGTGGACTACTACCTACGAGCAGTACTTC.

V gene TRBV11-3 combines with J gene TRBJ1-1; D gene unclear. Trimming stripped 1 base from V and 6 bases from J, with 12 bases between. The germline V gene has CDR1 SGHNT and CDR2 YENEEA. The CDR3 spans 14 residues. The CDR3 region is CASSLAAGFAEAFF. CDR3 nucleotides: TGTGCCAGCAGCTTAGCAGCCGGGTTTGCTGAAGCTTTCTTT.